This T cell receptor (beta chain) comes out of a study of TIL therapy for anti-PD-1-resistant metastatic lung cancer. Unmatched junction bases numbered 1, after V lost 1 base and J lost 4 bases. The CDR3 covers 13 residues. The germline gives CDR1 SEHNR, CDR2 FQNEAQ (reference sequence). The immunoSEQ assay was v3. Clones were sequenced by immunoSEQ multiplex PCR, and TCRdb holds only the in-frame ones, with some missing. There are fewer than 65,000 clones in the sample; about 81% occur only once, and roughly 3% lies in the top ten. The time point: pre-treatment sample, taken before nivolumab and TIL therapy.

This specimen consisted of blood, obtained at baseline. The TCR comes from a person between 25 and 79 years old with non-small cell lung cancer. The chain has TRBV7-9 and TRBJ2-7, with 7 bases aligning to TRBD1. Written as DNA, the CDR3 is TGTGCCAGCAGCTTAGACAGGGGATACGAGCAGTACTTC. Translation gives CASSLDRGYEQYF.